Each of the 10 T cell receptor beta chains below was sequenced from the same sample in a study of shared clonotypes between healthy human individuals. Sequenced by immunoSEQ multiplex PCR; TCRdb stores in-frame clones only, minus some. The data hold 2 million to 2.5 million clones, with 80% to 95% observed a single time. Sequencing was carried out using naive CD4+ T cells from PBMCs. Subset denoted: CD45RA+ positively selected. The origin of the receptors is a man aged 18 to 29 in good health. Some clones in this sample may be carry-over from other donors' samples.

The chain combines TRBV5-4 with TRBJ2-3; 7 nucleotides match TRBD1. V lost 4 bases and J lost 4; bases outside the gene matches: 6. This CDR3 comprises 14 residues. In germline, CDR1 is SGHNT, CDR2 YYREEE (reference sequence). CDR3 region: CASSTGQEPDTQYF. The DNA of the CDR3 is TGTGCCAGCAGCACCGGACAGGAACCAGATACGCAGTATTTT.

The chain joins TRBV30 to TRBJ1-6; 7 bases match TRBD1. The V gene's germline CDR1 is GTSNPN and CDR2 SVGIG (reference sequence). CDR3 length: 14 amino acids. Losses at the gene ends were 8 bases for V and 10 bases for J; bases not matched to a gene: 14. The CDR3 DNA reads as TGTGCCACACTTCTACGACAGGGCGTCTCACCCCTCCACTTT. This codes for CATLLRQGVSPLHF.

The V call is TRBV5-4, the J call TRBJ1-2, with 8 bases that match TRBD1. The CDR3 loop spans 17 amino acids. Germline V lookup: CDR1 SGHNT, CDR2 YYREEE (reference sequence). V lost 3 bases and J lost 3; bases outside the gene matches: 13. The CDR3 DNA sequence: TGTGCCAGCAGCTCGAGGACAGGGTTAATAGGGGACTATGGCTACACCTTC. Amino acid sequence: CASSSRTGLIGDYGYTF.

The V and J genes are TRBV10-2 and TRBJ1-1, with TRBD1 matching 9 bases. The germline V gene has CDR1 WSHSY and CDR2 SAAADI. CDR3 size: 16 residues. The trim removed 6 bases at V and 1 base at J, leaving 9 bases unmatched. CDR3 residues: CASRAPATGGNTEAFF. CDR3 nucleotides: TGCGCCAGCAGAGCCCCGGCGACAGGGGGGAACACTGAAGCTTTCTTT.

This clone occurred a few times. The V gene is TRBV7-3, the J gene TRBJ2-2, with D perhaps TRBD1 (5 bases). Trimming stripped 8 bases from V and 7 bases from J, with 8 bases between. CDR3 size: 11 residues. In germline, CDR1 is SGHTA, CDR2 FQGTGA. This CDR3 reads CASGAGGELFF. The CDR3 bases are TGTGCCAGCGGGGCTGGCGGGGAGCTGTTTTTT. Full variable domain (rest looked up from reference TRBV7-3 and TRBJ2-2): GAGVSQTPSNKVTEKGKYVELRCDPISGHTALYWYRQSLGQGPEFLIYFQGTGAADDSGLPNDRFFAVRPEGSVSTLKIQRTERGDSAVYLCASGAGGELFFGEGSRLTVL.

The genes are TRBV11-2 and TRBJ2-2; no reliable D call. This CDR3 is built from 16 residues. Germline V gives CDR1 SGHAT, CDR2 FQNNGV. V was clipped by 5 bases and J by 2 bases, with 15 bases between them. The CDR3 coding sequence is TGTGCCAGCAGCGCCCGACCCCGAGCTAACACCGGGGAGCTGTTTTTT. It translates to CASSARPRANTGELFF. Full variable domain (missing parts from reference TRBV11-2 and TRBJ2-2): EAGVAQSPRYKIIEKRQSVAFWCNPISGHATLYWYQQILGQGPKLLIQFQNNGVVDDSQLPKDRFSAERLKGVDSTLKIQPAKLEDSAVYLCASSARPRANTGELFFGEGSRLTVL.

V gene TRBV7-9 combines with J gene TRBJ1-2; unclear D gene. With 3 bases removed from V and 4 bases from J, the gap between germline ends came to 9 bases. This CDR3 spans 13 amino acids. Germline assignment: CDR1 SEHNR and CDR2 FQNEAQ (reference sequence). CDR3 coding DNA: TGTGCCAGCAGCTTCGGGGAGGCCTATGGCTACACCTTC. It codes for CASSFGEAYGYTF.

Remarks on this clone: Distinct nucleotide sequences in the sample also encode this CDR3. The chain couples TRBV7-2 to TRBJ2-1; D uncertain. Germline V gene lookup returns CDR1 SGHTA and CDR2 FQGNSA. The V and J ends lost 5 bases and 8 bases respectively, with 7 bases between them. This CDR3 contains 11 residues. The CDR3 sequence is CASSLVYEQFF. The CDR3 DNA sequence: TGTGCCAGCAGCCTAGTATATGAGCAGTTCTTC.

In nucleotides, the CDR3 is TGTGCCAGCAATAGAGCGGGTTACCGAAGCACAGATACGCAGTATTTT. Translated, it gives CASNRAGYRSTDTQYF. The chain has TRBV28 and TRBJ2-3, with TRBD2 as a possible D gene (6 bases). The CDR3 totals 16 residues. V gave up 7 bases and J gave up 0 bases, with 17 bases separating them. The germline gives CDR1 MDHEN, CDR2 SYDVKM.

The chain couples TRBV5-5 to TRBJ1-1, with 10 bases aligning to TRBD1. Germline CDR1 reads SGHKS; CDR2 reads YYEKEE (reference sequence). J gave up 3 bases and V 0 bases, and 2 bases lay outside the gene matches. The CDR3 is 15 residues long. The CDR3, as DNA: TGTGCCAGCAGCTTGGCGACAGGGGGCTACACTGAAGCTTTCTTT. Its protein is CASSLATGGYTEAFF.